The clone carrying this TCR beta chain was recorded a few times. As yet, its antigen is unknown. The identical CDR3 is also encoded by other nucleotide sequences in the sample. The data originate from a study of beta chain features in type 1 diabetes. Across the whole study: Regarding age, gender and cell yields, patients proved similar to healthy donors.

Since all of the isolated RNA was reverse transcribed, expressed TCRB transcripts were what got sequenced. This table comes from immunoSEQ multiplex PCR, and its TCRdb copy is limited to in-frame clones, with some not included. The sample contains more than 250,000 clones, roughly 13% of which appear only once. Per germline, CDR1 SGHNT and CDR2 YYREEE (reference sequence). V was pared by 0 bases and J by 2 bases, with 5 bases between. The CDR3 sequence is 13 residues long. Findings of the study overall: The VDJ junctions of type 1 diabetes patients carried fewer insertions and more deletions. Shortening that was moderate but significant affected the TCRB CDR3s of Type 1 diabetes patients in all four CD4+ subsets.

Blood was collected once per donor into heparin, averaging roughly 120 mL. Sorted populations all exceeded 98% purity. The genes are TRBV5-4 and TRBJ1-2, with TRBD1 as a possible D gene (5 bases). The sample consisted of naive CD4+ T cells from blood. The sequence derives from a man aged 25 to 40 with type 1 diabetes. The CDR3 protein is CASSLDRNYGYTF. As DNA, the CDR3 is TGTGCCAGCAGCTTGGACAGGAACTATGGCTACACCTTC.